These 27 T cell receptor beta chains were sequenced from one sample in a study of blood T cells in healthy people across ages. A sample-barcoded 5' primer and a J-beta primer mix were used in a second PCR of about 7 to 11 cycles. TCRdb used MiXCR to reprocess the 5' RACE reads, holding one entry per CDR3 protein. Seen here are about 640,000 distinct CDR3 sequences, about 53% observed once, and the top ten hold 30% to 40%. Specimen: blood. The receptors shown here come from a man aged 55 to 69 in good health.

The rearrangement links TRBV28 to TRBJ2-5, with a possible D match to TRBD1 (7 bases). The J call could be wrong; TRBJ2-7 is a better fit for the DNA end. CDR3 length equals 15 residues. The germline V gene has CDR1 MDHEN and CDR2 SYDVKM. The chain's CDR3 is CASSSRGDLPYEQYF. The CDR3 DNA reads as TGTGCCAGCAGTAGCAGGGGGGACTTACCATACGAGCAGTACTTC.

The chain is built from TRBV12-3 or TRBV12-4 and TRBJ2-3, with D possibly TRBD1 on 5 matching bases. V lost 7 bases, J lost 11 bases, and 25 bases lay in between. This CDR3 spans 15 amino acids. The CDR3 bases are TGTGCCAGCAAATGGACAAGGGTCATGGCAGATGTGCAGTATTTT. As protein: CASKWTRVMADVQYF.

In regard to this clonotype: The germline gene is not matched at one end of the junction; a read error may be the cause. The chain carries TRBV10-1 and TRBJ2-1, with TRBD1 matching 9 bases. Germline V gives CDR1 WNHNN, CDR2 SYGVQD (reference sequence). This CDR3 region has 15 residues. As DNA, the CDR3 is TGCGCCAGCAGTGAACAGGGGGCTACCTACAATGAGCAGTTCTTT. Protein product: CASSEQGATYNEQFF.

The CDR3 sequence is CASSQGRRDIQYF. For the CDR3, the DNA is TGTGCCAGCAGTCAGGGGAGGCGAGACATTCAGTACTTC. J is TRBJ2-7 and V is TRBV28; either TRBD1 or TRBD2 may fit D (6 bases each). TRBJ2-4 matches the DNA end more closely, so the J call is doubtful. This CDR3 is built from 13 residues. CDR1 is MDHEN and CDR2 is SYDVKM in the germline V gene.

This clonotype was counted between two and nine times. CDR3 coding DNA: TGTGCCAGCAGTTTAAGGCCCGCGGGATCCTACGAGCAGTACTTC. Translated, it gives CASSLRPAGSYEQYF. V gene TRBV12-3 or TRBV12-4 combines with J gene TRBJ2-7; D is perhaps TRBD2 (6 bases). V dropped 2 bases and J dropped 1 base, with 12 bases sitting between them. The CDR3 has 15 amino acids.

The CDR3 DNA reads as TGTGCCAGCGAACTGGTGGGCGACTATGGCTACACCTTC. This encodes CASELVGDYGYTF. The gene calls are TRBV2 and TRBJ1-2; D ambiguous. Germline CDR1 SNHLY, CDR2 FYNNEI. The CDR3 totals 13 residues. Trimming shortened V by 8 bases and J by 3 bases, and 13 bases separated the two germline ends.

A word on this clonotype: This could be a read error, since a much larger clone is one nucleotide away. This chain connects TRBV13 to TRBJ2-4; TRBD2 matches at 14 bases. The better agreement between TRBJ2-7 and the DNA end casts doubt on the J call. This CDR3 has 15 amino acids. The germline CDR1 and CDR2 sequences are PRHDT and FYEKMQ (reference sequence). The CDR3 region is CASSPGLAGEYEQYF. For the CDR3, the DNA is TGTGCCAGCAGCCCGGGACTAGCGGGGGAGTACGAGCAGTACTTC.

The CDR3 region is CASSYWDSLDTQYF. The CDR3 nucleotides are TGTGCCAGCAGTTACTGGGACAGCCTAGATACGCAGTATTTT. The V gene is TRBV6-2 or TRBV6-3, the J gene TRBJ2-3, with 7 nucleotides matching TRBD1. V gave up 1 base and J gave up 5 bases; unmatched junction bases: 3. The CDR3 is made up of 14 amino acids. The germline V gene encodes CDR1 MNHEY and CDR2 SVGEGT.

The chain uses TRBV6-5 and TRBJ1-2; 9 nucleotides match TRBD1. The CDR3 is made up of 13 amino acids. Trimming removed 10 bases from V and 6 bases from J; junction bases left unmatched: 9. Germline loops: CDR1 MNHEY, CDR2 SVGAGI. The CDR3 sequence is CANSRQGVDGYTF. Here the CDR3 DNA reads TGTGCCAACAGCCGACAGGGGGTTGATGGCTACACCTTC.

This chain uses TRBV4-1 with TRBJ2-5; 9 bases agree with TRBD1. CDR3 length: 18 amino acids. The trim removed 0 bases at V and 2 bases at J, leaving 10 bases unmatched. Germline V gives CDR1 MGHRA, CDR2 YSYEKL. CDR3 sequence reads: CASSQEEGGTGKQETQYF. DNA of the CDR3: TGCGCCAGCAGCCAAGAAGAGGGGGGGACAGGGAAGCAAGAGACCCAGTACTTC.

The chain carries TRBV4-2 and TRBJ1-6; D call uncertain. Trimming shortened V by 0 bases and J by 9 bases, and 12 bases separated the two germline ends. This CDR3 spans 15 amino acids. From germline, CDR1 is LGHNA and CDR2 YNFKEQ. The CDR3 region is CASSQDKGWSSPLHF. CDR3 coding DNA: TGTGCCAGCAGCCAAGATAAGGGTTGGAGTTCACCCCTCCACTTT.

The chain joins TRBV6-6 to TRBJ2-3; 11 bases align to TRBD2. V was pared by 3 bases and J by 2 bases, with 4 bases of the junction left unmatched. This CDR3 contains 16 residues. Germline CDR1 is MNHNY and CDR2 is SVGAGI (reference sequence). DNA for the CDR3: TGTGCCAGCAGTTATCGGACTAGCGGGTACACAGATACGCAGTATTTT. The encoded protein is CASSYRTSGYTDTQYF.

The gene calls are TRBV4-1 and TRBJ2-1, with 10 bases identical to TRBD2. V shed 4 bases and J 3 bases; nucleotides not matched to a gene: 6. Germline CDR1 MGHRA, CDR2 YSYEKL. CDR3 length: 16 residues. The CDR3 protein is CASSLSGGSLYNEQFF. Written as DNA, the CDR3 is TGCGCCAGCAGCCTTAGCGGGGGGTCCCTCTACAATGAGCAGTTCTTC.

The chain combines TRBV20-1 with TRBJ2-1, with 9 bases fitting TRBD2. Germline-derived CDR1 and CDR2 are DFQATT and SNEGSKA (reference sequence). The CDR3 runs 16 residues. The V and J ends lost 3 bases and 4 bases, in that order; junction bases with no gene match: 10. CDR3 residues: CSARGGGDLLYNEQFF. The CDR3 bases are TGCAGTGCTAGGGGCGGGGGGGACCTCCTTTACAATGAGCAGTTCTTC.

This chain's CDR3 is CASRGTGGDYGYTF. CDR3 in DNA: TGTGCCAGCAGGGGGACAGGGGGAGACTATGGCTACACCTTC. The gene calls are TRBV6-1 and TRBJ1-2; 11 bases fit TRBD1. The V segment lost 6 bases and the J segment 3 bases; nucleotides outside the gene matches: 3. The germline CDR1 and CDR2 sequences are MNHNS and SASEGT. The CDR3 totals 14 residues.

This clonotype has a handful of counts. The CDR3 sequence is CSAPGAPGNTDTQYF. The CDR3 bases are TGCAGTGCACCCGGGGCCCCGGGGAACACAGATACGCAGTATTTT. The rearrangement uses TRBV20-1 and TRBJ2-3; D may match TRBD1 or TRBD2 (5 bases each). CDR3 length: 15 residues. Deletions cut 6 bases from V and 2 bases from J, with 18 bases between. Per germline, CDR1 DFQATT and CDR2 SNEGSKA (reference sequence).

This clonotype appeared a few times. CDR3 nucleotide sequence: TGCGCCAGCAGCTTCGATCAACGTACGCAGTATTTT. Translated, it gives CASSFDQRTQYF. The chain uses TRBV5-1 and TRBJ2-3; D uncertain. CDR1 SGHRS and CDR2 YFSETQ come from the germline V gene. Trimming shortened V by 2 bases and J by 8 bases, and 9 bases separated the two germline ends. CDR3 length equals 12 residues.

Many counts were recorded for this clonotype. The rearrangement links TRBV5-1 to TRBJ1-2; 9 bases are shared with TRBD1. The ends lost 7 bases at V and 3 bases at J; junction bases unmatched: 7. Germline values: CDR1 SGHRS, CDR2 YFSETQ. The CDR3 covers 14 residues. The chain's CDR3 is CASRPGQGDYGYTF. The CDR3, as DNA: TGCGCCAGCCGTCCGGGACAGGGTGACTATGGCTACACCTTC.

The rearrangement uses TRBV20-1 and TRBJ2-3; TRBD1 is a possible D gene (6 bases). Germline V gene lookup returns CDR1 DFQATT and CDR2 SNEGSKA (reference sequence). V was cut by 8 bases and J by 2 bases, with 20 bases left in between. The CDR3 is made up of 15 amino acids. CDR3 loop: CSPIRGTIHTDTQYF. The CDR3 nucleotides read TGCAGTCCTATTAGGGGGACAATACACACAGATACGCAGTATTTT.

CDR3 region: CASSSSGSKETQYF. The CDR3 DNA follows: TGTGCCAGCAGCTCGAGCGGGAGTAAAGAGACCCAGTACTTC. The J gene is TRBJ2-7, the V gene TRBV9; 8 bases match TRBD2. The last part of the DNA fits TRBJ2-5 better; the J call may be wrong. Germline V gene sequence: CDR1 SGDLS, CDR2 YYNGEE. The CDR3 has 14 residues.

The chain couples TRBV7-6 to TRBJ2-3; 9 bases are shared with TRBD2. V lost 10 bases, J lost 3 bases, and 8 bases stayed unmatched. This CDR3 is 14 amino acids long. Germline V gene lookup returns CDR1 SGHVS and CDR2 FNYEAQ. CDR3 protein: CATSKRGETDTQYF. CDR3 DNA sequence: TGTGCCACCTCCAAGCGGGGGGAGACAGATACGCAGTATTTT.

The rearrangement links TRBV2 to TRBJ2-5; no firm D call. Germline CDR1 is SNHLY and CDR2 is FYNNEI. Trimming cost V 10 bases and J 1 base, with 16 bases left between them. This CDR3 region has 14 residues. In nucleotides, the CDR3 is TGTGCCACTTCCCTCTCCCGGAGCCAAGAGACCCAGTACTTC. This gives the protein CATSLSRSQETQYF.

The chain carries TRBV29-1 and TRBJ1-1; D possibly corresponds to TRBD1 (6 bases). This CDR3 has 13 amino acids. The germline V and J ends were trimmed by 5 bases and 5 bases, with 15 bases remaining between them. CDR1 is SQVTM and CDR2 is ANQGSEA in the germline V gene. The CDR3: CSVTIGGDTEAFF. The CDR3 DNA sequence: TGCAGCGTTACCATAGGGGGGGATACTGAAGCTTTCTTT. The whole variable domain, filled in from reference TRBV29-1 and TRBJ1-1, reads SAVISQKPSRDICQRGTSLTIQCQVDSQVTMMFWYRQQPGQSLTLIATANQGSEATYESGFVIDKFPISRPNLTFSTLTVSNMSPEDSSIYLCSVTIGGDTEAFFGQGTRLTVV.

The chain employs TRBV6-1 and TRBJ2-7; TRBD1 matches 9 bases. This CDR3 has 16 amino acids. From germline, CDR1 is MNHNS and CDR2 SASEGT. V shed 2 bases, J shed 4 bases, and the junction held 9 bases outside the gene matches. The CDR3: CASSEYYTGGLYEQYF. In DNA form, the CDR3 reads TGTGCCAGCAGTGAATACTATACAGGGGGCTTGTACGAGCAGTACTTC.

The chain joins TRBV20-1 to TRBJ2-5, with D unresolved. The CDR3 runs to 14 residues. CDR1 and CDR2 (germline): DFQATT, SNEGSKA (reference sequence). Trimming took off 6 bases at V and 1 base at J, with 15 bases between the two ends. Here the CDR3 DNA reads TGCAGTGCGGTCAGGAGAGCGTTCCAAGAGACCCAGTACTTC. It is translated as CSAVRRAFQETQYF.

This clonotype was seen just once. At one end, the junction sequence differs from germline, possibly due to a read error. The chain is built from TRBV20-1 and TRBJ2-5; 8 bases map to TRBD2. CDR1 and CDR2 from the germline V gene are DFQATT and SNEGSKA (reference sequence). The CDR3 has 12 residues. CDR3 in amino acids: CRARLARETQYF. The CDR3, as DNA: TGCAGGGCTAGACTAGCGCGGGAGACCCAGTACTTC.

CDR3 in DNA: TGTGCCAGCAGTCCAGCGGGGGCGGGAGATACGCAGTATTTT. It translates to CASSPAGAGDTQYF. The V gene is TRBV6-1, the J gene TRBJ2-3, with 8 positions matching TRBD2. CDR3 length: 14 residues. V trimming: 5 bases; J trimming: 5 bases; junction bases outside the gene matches: 6. Germline CDR1 is MNHNS and CDR2 is SASEGT.